The rows below give T cell receptor beta chains drawn from one sample of a study of blood T cell repertoires in COVID-19. The method was immunoSEQ multiplex PCR; TCRdb's version includes in-frame clones alone and lacks a portion of them. The table includes roughly 160,000 clones, around 81% detected once. Sample: peripheral blood. The receptors stem from a man aged 65 to 79 with active or convalescent COVID-19. Both conserved end residues are trimmed from each CDR3.

CDR3aa	j_gene	v_gene
ASSQGGGSGMEDTQY	TRBJ2-3	TRBV4-3
AISPDRDGNQPQH	TRBJ1-5	TRBV10-3
ASSYSSGGSYSEQY	TRBJ2-7	TRBV6-5
ASSSGLAGPVYEQY	TRBJ2-7	TRBV5-4
ASSPGQGSAGELF	TRBJ2-2	TRBV5-1
ASSLQGNTEAF	TRBJ1-1	TRBV5-5
ASSPAIEQY	TRBJ2-7	TRBV18
ASSLDPGMNYGYT	TRBJ1-2	TRBV5-1
ASSMGLAGVVNEQY	TRBJ2-7	TRBV19
ASSSAREQPQH	TRBJ1-5	TRBV7-2
ASSPRFPTGGLYNEQF	TRBJ2-1	TRBV2
SASRQGAHSANYGYT	TRBJ1-2	TRBV20-1
ASSQVSASGSIEQY	TRBJ2-7	TRBV4-1
AWIRGSSYNEQF	TRBJ2-1	TRBV30
ASSRTGKRNNEQF	TRBJ2-1	TRBV6-2/TRBV6-3
ASSKGVYSGNTIY	TRBJ1-3	TRBV6-5
ASSSAGGGRTNEQF	TRBJ2-1	TRBV28
ASSQDPTSPTSGRADTQY	TRBJ2-3	TRBV4-1
ASSYSSRLAGVQY	TRBJ2-7	TRBV6-2/TRBV6-3
ASSQPGDRGSSNQPQH	TRBJ1-5	TRBV14
ATSTSGRGTDTQY	TRBJ2-3	TRBV24-1
ASSQPGGRDYGYT	TRBJ1-2	TRBV3-1/TRBV3-2
ASSTGQGFSHYGYT	TRBJ1-2	TRBV5-1
ASSIGDRDQETQY	TRBJ2-5	TRBV19
ATSTQSSRQGKAF	TRBJ1-1	TRBV15
ASSLNGIGYGYT	TRBJ1-2	TRBV11-1
ASSLSSGYNEQF	TRBJ2-1	TRBV9
ASSPRGRSNYGYT	TRBJ1-2	TRBV6-2/TRBV6-3
ASSGPGLAGGRRTGELF	TRBJ2-2	TRBV11-2
ASKEDRVVEKLF	TRBJ1-4	TRBV19
ASSTGTALPGYT	TRBJ1-2	TRBV28
SASGLAREQY	TRBJ2-7	TRBV20-1
AWKRRELNTQY	TRBJ2-3	TRBV30
ASSRTGGENTEAF	TRBJ1-1	TRBV7-2
ASSLAGTGRYGYT	TRBJ1-2	TRBV7-8
ASRTRQGKGYT	TRBJ1-2	TRBV28
ASRPGGPELNEQF	TRBJ2-1	TRBV28
ASSPNRQVNYGYT	TRBJ1-2	TRBV6-5
ASSPGQGTSNYGYT	TRBJ1-2	TRBV27
ASRLGENRACSEKLF	TRBJ1-4	TRBV12-2
ASSVGGPTDTQY	TRBJ2-3	TRBV9
ASSYRDFSGNTIY	TRBJ1-3	TRBV6-5
ATSRDKISGTDTQY	TRBJ2-3	TRBV15
ASSHFGTGEEKLF	TRBJ1-4	TRBV14
ASRRSSTGELF	TRBJ2-2	TRBV5-1
AWSVDRTEAF	TRBJ1-1	TRBV30
ASSPGTSGGRGYTGELF	TRBJ2-2	TRBV7-9
ASSPKGQIYEQY	TRBJ2-7	TRBV7-7
AWSRTLGVSNEKLF	TRBJ1-4	TRBV30
ASSLRRGNTEAF	TRBJ1-1	TRBV7-8